This record concerns one TCR beta chain sequence. Original processing methods: The assay estimated nucleated cells by amplifying reference gene primers. Produced via immunoSEQ multiplex PCR; TCRdb's table is partial and in-frame only. The DNA was the basis for D and trimming; V, J and clone size are from that table. This sample carries more than 250,000 clones, around 89% of them seen once, and the ten largest clones take 1.5% to 2%. V was cut by 2 bases and J by 4 bases, with 9 bases left in between. CDR3 length: 14 amino acids. Germline V gene data show CDR1 as LGHDT and CDR2 as YNNKEL (reference sequence). The age range of participants was about 18 to 100 years, with residence in about two dozen US areas. These data belong to a study of blood T cell repertoires in COVID-19. Across the whole study: COVID-19 samples, acute and convalescent, were from the United States, Italy and Spain. The cDNA or gDNA used as material had been derived from T cells, B-cell-depleted T cells, or PBMCs.

The sequencing sample was made of PBMCs or T cells enriched from blood (not recorded which). This chain connects TRBV3-1 (or the pseudogene TRBV3-2) to TRBJ1-3; D is perhaps TRBD1 (5 bases). The receptor comes from a woman younger than 30 with acute COVID-19. The CDR3 reads CASSQRGRGNTIYF. The CDR3 DNA is TGTGCCAGCAGCCAAAGGGGTAGAGGAAACACCATATATTTT.